These 28 T cell receptor beta chains were all obtained from the same sample, sequenced in a study of cytomegalovirus exposure and HLA in healthy donors. The PCR ran on 60 Vbeta and 13 Jbeta primers. Sequenced by immunoSEQ multiplex PCR; TCRdb stores in-frame clones only, minus some. Here the sample table reports 65,000 to 90,000 clones. Sequencing input: PBMCs. The receptors come from a female donor in good health and CMV-seropositive.

The chain is built from TRBV7-9 and TRBJ1-5; D might be TRBD1 (6 bases). V was trimmed by 1 base and J by 0 bases, leaving 7 bases between them. Germline loops: CDR1 SEHNR, CDR2 FQNEAQ (reference sequence). CDR3 size: 15 residues. CDR3 coding DNA: TGTGCCAGCAGCTTAGGGGACACTAGCAATCAGCCCCAGCATTTT. Its protein is CASSLGDTSNQPQHF.

This chain connects TRBV4-2 to TRBJ1-5, with no clear D. Germline V lookup: CDR1 LGHNA, CDR2 YNFKEQ. Trimming removed 4 bases at V and 0 bases at J, with 4 bases between. The CDR3 has 13 amino acids. DNA of the CDR3: TGTGCCAGCAGCCCCCTTAGCAATCAGCCCCAGCATTTT. Translating gives CASSPLSNQPQHF.

This chain joins TRBV6-9 and TRBJ1-2; TRBD1 matches at 10 bases. Trimming at V came to 5 bases and at J to 1 base, leaving 16 bases not matched to a gene. Germline CDR1 reads MNHGY; CDR2 reads SVAAGI. The CDR3 loop spans 19 amino acids. CDR3: CASSPTPDRGLGSNYGYTF. The DNA of the CDR3 is TGTGCCAGCAGTCCAACGCCCGACAGGGGGCTGGGCAGTAACTATGGCTACACCTTC.

This rearrangement joins TRBV18 to TRBJ1-2, with 9 bases identical to TRBD1. V trimming: 0 bases; J trimming: 6 bases; junction bases outside the gene matches: 8. The germline V gene has CDR1 KGHSH and CDR2 LQKENI. The CDR3 is 16 residues long. The CDR3 sequence: CASSPPPGQGYHGYTF. The DNA for the CDR3 is TGTGCCAGCTCACCACCCCCGGGACAGGGATACCATGGCTACACCTTC.

In regard to this clone: Sequence at one end of the junction differs from germline and may be a read error. The V and J genes are TRBV18 and TRBJ1-1; 9 nucleotides match TRBD1. The CDR3 has 16 residues. The germline V gene encodes CDR1 KGHSH and CDR2 LQKENI. This CDR3 is CASAPGQGTRASEAFF. The CDR3 DNA follows: TGTGCCAGCGCACCTGGACAGGGGACACGGGCATCTGAAGCTTTCTTT.

The chain combines TRBV7-2 with TRBJ1-3; TRBD1 matches at 7 bases. Germline CDR1 SGHTA, CDR2 FQGNSA. V shed 5 bases and J 2 bases; nucleotides not matched to a gene: 12. The CDR3 sequence is 17 residues long. The DNA for the CDR3 is TGTGCCAGCAGCGCAGGACAGGAACCAAGGGCTGGAAACACCATATATTTT. It is translated as CASSAGQEPRAGNTIYF.

V is TRBV18 and J is TRBJ2-7, with D possibly matching TRBD1 (6 bases). CDR1 is KGHSH, CDR2 LQKENI, per germline. The length of the CDR3 is 15 residues. V was pared by 3 bases and J by 5 bases, with 17 bases between. The CDR3 here is CASSPGAGRVHEQYF. The CDR3 DNA is TGTGCCAGCTCACCGGGGGCTGGGCGGGTCCACGAGCAGTACTTC.

This chain connects TRBV29-1 to TRBJ1-4, with 8 bases aligning to TRBD1. The CDR3 totals 15 residues. Germline V CDR1 and CDR2: SQVTM, ANQGSEA. V was clipped by 2 bases and J by 8 bases; unmatched bases: 10. The CDR3 region is CSVEYRGQGGEKLFF. In DNA form, the CDR3 reads TGCAGCGTTGAATATCGAGGACAGGGAGGCGAAAAACTGTTTTTT.

The chain recombines TRBV5-4 with TRBJ2-7; weak D call: TRBD1 (6 bases). V was shortened by 4 bases and J by 2 bases, with 13 bases between the two germline ends. This CDR3 is built from 14 residues. Germline V gene data show CDR1 as SGHNT and CDR2 as YYREEE (reference sequence). The CDR3 loop is CASSPQDRAYEQYF. In DNA, the CDR3 is TGTGCCAGCAGCCCTCAGGACAGAGCCTACGAGCAGTACTTC.

The chain employs TRBV5-1 and TRBJ1-2; no definite D call. Germline V gene data show CDR1 as SGHRS and CDR2 as YFSETQ. V was clipped by 5 bases and J by 3 bases, with 8 bases between them. The length of the CDR3 is 12 residues. The chain's CDR3 is CASSLEDYGYTF. The CDR3 region has the DNA TGCGCCAGCAGTTTAGAAGACTATGGCTACACCTTC. Looking up the rest from reference TRBV5-1 and TRBJ1-2 gives the full variable domain: KAGVTQTPRYLIKTRGQQVTLSCSPISGHRSVSWYQQTPGQGLQFLFEYFSETQRNKGNFPGRFSGRQFSNSRSEMNVSTLELGDSALYLCASSLEDYGYTFGSGTRLTVV.

The chain carries TRBV4-1 and TRBJ1-4; perhaps TRBD1 as D (5 bases). Germline lookup yields CDR1 MGHRA and CDR2 YSYEKL. The ends were cut back, 1 base at V and 2 bases at J, with 26 bases in the middle. The CDR3 is made up of 21 amino acids. The CDR3 spells CASSQVKSSRRVGVTNEKLFF. The CDR3 bases are TGCGCCAGCAGCCAAGTTAAATCCTCGCGCAGGGTCGGTGTGACTAATGAAAAACTGTTTTTT.

The V call is TRBV5-4, the J call TRBJ1-1; D gene ambiguous. There are 13 residues in the CDR3. Per germline, CDR1 SGHNT and CDR2 YYREEE (reference sequence). The ends were cut back, 3 bases at V and 8 bases at J, with 14 bases in the middle. CDR3 bases: TGTGCCAGCAGCTATTCCGGGAGACCCGAAGCTTTCTTT. It is translated as CASSYSGRPEAFF.

The gene calls are TRBV9 and TRBJ2-1; 9 bases map to TRBD2. Trimming took 4 bases from V and 3 from J; bases not matched to a gene: 14. Germline V lookup: CDR1 SGDLS, CDR2 YYNGEE. CDR3 length: 18 amino acids. CDR3 amino acids: CASSPRLNSGGHYNEQFF. CDR3 nucleotide sequence: TGTGCCAGCAGCCCCCGACTAAATAGCGGGGGCCACTACAATGAGCAGTTCTTC. The full variable domain, its missing parts supplied by reference TRBV9 and TRBJ2-1, is DSGVTQTPKHLITATGQRVTLRCSPRSGDLSVYWYQQSLDQGLQFLIQYYNGEERAKGNILERFSAQQFPDLHSELNLSSLELGDSALYFCASSPRLNSGGHYNEQFFGPGTRLTVL.

V and J are TRBV11-2 and TRBJ1-5; 8 bases are shared with TRBD1. CDR3 length: 13 amino acids. V lost 10 bases to trimming and J lost 9 bases; unmatched junction nucleotides: 11. The germline CDR1 and CDR2 sequences are SGHAT and FQNNGV. CDR3 sequence reads: CATRQGTSWPQHF. CDR3 in DNA: TGTGCCACCAGACAGGGGACCTCTTGGCCCCAGCATTTT.

The CDR3 DNA is TGTGCCAGCAGCGATCCGGGTCCTTCCTACGAGCAGTACTTC. This sequence encodes CASSDPGPSYEQYF. The chain employs TRBV6-5 and TRBJ2-7; D remains unclear. The CDR3 loop spans 14 amino acids. The germline V gene encodes CDR1 MNHEY and CDR2 SVGAGI. The V and J ends lost 6 bases and 1 base respectively, with 13 bases between them.

CDR3 coding DNA: TGTGCCAGCAGCCTGACAGGGGCTAGGAAGAATGAGCAGTTCTTC. Amino acids: CASSLTGARKNEQFF. V gene TRBV28 combines with J gene TRBJ2-1, with TRBD1 matching 8 bases. Germline lookup yields CDR1 MDHEN and CDR2 SYDVKM. The CDR3 is 15 amino acids. V trimming: 6 bases; J trimming: 7 bases; junction bases outside the gene matches: 11.

This chain connects TRBV4-3 to TRBJ2-3; 9 bases align to TRBD2. The CDR3 consists of 15 residues. Trimming cost V 0 bases and J 8 bases; bases outside gene matches: 6. The germline gives CDR1 LGHNA, CDR2 YSLEER. For the CDR3, the DNA is TGCGCCAGCAGCCAAGAGGAGGGGCGGGGGGGTACGCAGTATTTT. Translated: CASSQEEGRGGTQYF.

The chain employs TRBV30 and TRBJ2-2, with D perhaps TRBD1 (5 bases). The germline gives CDR1 GTSNPN, CDR2 SVGIG (reference sequence). The CDR3 consists of 14 residues. V was trimmed by 3 bases and J by 3 bases, leaving 11 bases between them. The DNA of the CDR3 is TGTGCCTGGAGAGGGGAAGATTACACCGGGGAGCTGTTTTTT. Translation gives CAWRGEDYTGELFF.

The rearrangement joins TRBV25-1 to TRBJ1-4; a possible D gene is TRBD1 (5 bases). Germline V lookup: CDR1 MGHDK, CDR2 SYGVNS. Trimming stripped 5 bases from V and 5 bases from J, with 9 bases between. The CDR3 covers 13 residues. The CDR3 loop reads CASSTGYNEKLFF. In DNA, the CDR3 is TGTGCCAGCAGTACAGGATACAATGAAAAACTGTTTTTT.

This sequence joins TRBV7-2 and TRBJ2-5; 10 nucleotides match TRBD2. Germline V gene lookup returns CDR1 SGHTA and CDR2 FQGNSA. The J segment lost 1 base and the V segment lost 1 base, leaving 3 bases of the junction unmatched. The CDR3 runs to 16 residues. The CDR3 region is CASSLETSGPQETQYF. The CDR3 DNA is TGTGCCAGCAGCTTAGAGACTAGCGGGCCCCAAGAGACCCAGTACTTC.

The genes are TRBV6-1 and TRBJ1-1; D may be TRBD1 (5 bases). Per germline, CDR1 MNHNS and CDR2 SASEGT. V was pared by 6 bases and J by 1 base, with 9 bases between. The CDR3 extends over 13 amino acids. This CDR3 is CASRATGNTEAFF. The CDR3 coding sequence is TGTGCCAGCAGAGCAACAGGGAACACTGAAGCTTTCTTT.

The chain recombines TRBV11-1 with TRBJ1-2, with TRBD1 as a possible D gene (6 bases). The V and J ends lost 5 bases and 7 bases respectively, with 17 bases between them. The V gene's germline CDR1 is SGHAT and CDR2 FQDESV (reference sequence). This CDR3 has 14 residues. The CDR3 reads CASSPGSVQGGYTF. Here the CDR3 DNA reads TGTGCCAGCAGCCCCGGATCCGTACAGGGTGGCTACACCTTC.

V is TRBV11-2 and J is TRBJ2-7, with 8 bases matching TRBD1. CDR3 length equals 15 residues. Germline V gene sequence: CDR1 SGHAT, CDR2 FQNNGV. After removal of 5 bases from V and 3 bases from J, the junction contained 9 bases not matched to a gene. The CDR3 loop is CASSTPDRGVYEQYF. The CDR3, as DNA: TGTGCCAGCAGCACCCCAGACAGGGGCGTCTACGAGCAGTACTTC.

The chain combines TRBV28 with TRBJ2-1; 10 bases align to TRBD2. CDR1 is MDHEN, CDR2 SYDVKM, per germline. The J segment lost 8 bases and the V segment lost 5 bases, leaving 9 bases of the junction unmatched. This CDR3 has 15 amino acids. CDR3 sequence reads: CASSNLGTSADEQFF. The CDR3 DNA reads TGTGCCAGCAGTAACCTTGGGACTAGCGCGGATGAGCAGTTCTTC.

This chain connects TRBV28 to TRBJ1-3; D is possibly TRBD1 (5 bases). The CDR3 contains 15 residues. V lost 5 bases, J lost 1 base, and 12 bases lay in between. Germline V lookup: CDR1 MDHEN, CDR2 SYDVKM. CDR3 sequence: CASSPRQHSGNTIYF. The CDR3 DNA reads TGTGCCAGCAGTCCTCGACAGCATTCTGGAAACACCATATATTTT.

V and J are TRBV19 and TRBJ1-1, with a weak D call TRBD1 (5 bases). This CDR3 is built from 14 residues. Trimming removed 6 bases at V and 1 base at J, with 12 bases between. Germline lookup yields CDR1 LNHDA and CDR2 SQIVND (reference sequence). CDR3 region: CASSKMGGNTEAFF. In DNA form, the CDR3 reads TGTGCCAGTAGCAAAATGGGGGGGAACACTGAAGCTTTCTTT.

The chain is built from TRBV18 and TRBJ2-7; 10 bases line up with TRBD1. The germline V gene has CDR1 KGHSH and CDR2 LQKENI. The CDR3 is made up of 18 amino acids. Losses at the gene ends were 1 base for V and 2 bases for J; bases not matched to a gene: 11. The CDR3 nucleotides are TGTGCCAGCTCACCACTGACAGGGGGCGGGTACGACGCCTACGAGCAGTACTTC. This gives the protein CASSPLTGGGYDAYEQYF.

The gene calls are TRBV5-4 and TRBJ1-3; D is perhaps TRBD1 (6 bases). The CDR3 consists of 16 residues. Deletions cut 2 bases from V and 0 bases from J, with 12 bases between. Germline CDR1 reads SGHNT; CDR2 reads YYREEE (reference sequence). CDR3 nucleotide sequence: TGTGCCAGCAGCTTCAACACAGGGATCTCTGGAAACACCATATATTTT. It specifies CASSFNTGISGNTIYF.